The rows below give T cell receptor beta chains drawn from one sample of a study of blood T cells in healthy people across ages. TCRdb processed the 5' RACE reads anew with MiXCR; each CDR3 protein has one entry. The table shows 1.5 million to 2 million distinct CDR3 sequences, with approximately 32% occurring only once. The sequencing sample was made of blood. These receptors originate from a woman younger than 45 in good health. CDR3s include the opening cysteine and the closing phenylalanine or tryptophan. The D gene is left open where the match is weak. Clone sizes are given selectively: once, few, many, or a class where the clone is expanded.

>-|TRBV12-3/TRBV12-4|-|TRBJ2-1
CASSLAPVRGDEQFF
TGTGCCAGCAGTTTAGCCCCAGTTAGGGGGGATGAGCAGTTCTTC
>-|TRBV6-2/TRBV6-3|few|TRBJ2-3
CASSRLPRGSGDTQYF
TGCGCCAGCAGTCGCCTACCACGAGGGTCGGGAGATACGCAGTATTTT
>-|TRBV20-1|few|TRBJ1-4
CSARDLTENEKLFF
TGCAGTGCTAGAGATCTGACAGAGAATGAAAAACTGTTTTTT
>-|TRBV6-2/TRBV6-3|few|TRBJ1-1
CASSFSTSEAFF
TGTGCCAGCAGTTTTAGTACCTCTGAAGCTTTCTTT
>-|TRBV6-5|-|TRBJ2-1
CASSYGSEGNEKFF
TGTGCCAGCAGTTACGGTTCTGAGGGCAATGAGAAGTTCTTC
>-|TRBV20-1|-|TRBJ1-2
CSARDLGYGYSF
TGCAGTGCTAGAGATTTGGGCTATGGCTACAGCTTC
>TRBD1|TRBV20-1|-|TRBJ1-1
CSARAAGQGGKAFF
TGCAGTGCTAGGGCGGCCGGACAGGGGGGTAAAGCTTTCTTT
>TRBD2|TRBV3-1|-|TRBJ2-7
CASSQGPAGGPSEQYF
TGTGCCAGCAGCCAAGGTCCGGCGGGGGGGCCGTCCGAGCAGTACTTC
>-|TRBV3-1|once|TRBJ2-1
CASSRVGGAVEQFF
TGTGCCAGCAGCCGTGTTGGGGGAGCCGTTGAGCAGTTCTTC
>TRBD2|TRBV28|-|TRBJ2-7
CASSFLAGELHEQYF
TGTGCCAGCAGTTTCCTAGCGGGAGAGCTGCACGAGCAGTACTTC
>TRBD1|TRBV7-9|few|TRBJ1-4
CASSWDRATNEKLFF
TGTGCCAGCAGCTGGGACAGGGCAACTAATGAAAAACTGTTTTTT
>-|TRBV7-2|-|TRBJ2-1
CASSFYPSSYNEQFF
TGTGCCAGCAGCTTTTACCCTAGCTCCTACAATGAGCAGTTCTTC
>TRBD2|TRBV25-1|-|TRBJ2-7
CASREGSGAYEQYF
TGTGCCAGCAGGGAAGGTAGCGGGGCGTACGAGCAGTACTTC
>-|TRBV7-2|many|TRBJ1-5
CASSLVPGREQPQHF
TGTGCCAGCAGCTTAGTGCCGGGAAGAGAACAGCCCCAGCATTTT
>-|TRBV10-3|few|TRBJ2-5
CAISPDLQETQYF
TGTGCCATCTCCCCTGACTTACAAGAGACCCAGTACTTC
>TRBD2|TRBV4-1|-|TRBJ2-5
CASNQDYSGGETQYF
TGCGCCAGCAACCAAGACTACTCGGGGGGAGAGACCCAGTACTTC
>-|TRBV7-8|-|TRBJ1-6
CASSLESGRVVSPLHF
TGTGCCAGCAGCTTAGAATCGGGCAGGGTAGTTTCACCCCTCCACTTT
>-|TRBV28|few|TRBJ2-1
CASRRSGTRRIGEQFF
TGTGCCAGCAGGCGCAGCGGTACGCGACGTATAGGTGAGCAGTTCTTC
>-|TRBV15|few|TRBJ2-3
CAILRGDTQYF
TGTGCCATCCTACGGGGGGATACGCAGTATTTT